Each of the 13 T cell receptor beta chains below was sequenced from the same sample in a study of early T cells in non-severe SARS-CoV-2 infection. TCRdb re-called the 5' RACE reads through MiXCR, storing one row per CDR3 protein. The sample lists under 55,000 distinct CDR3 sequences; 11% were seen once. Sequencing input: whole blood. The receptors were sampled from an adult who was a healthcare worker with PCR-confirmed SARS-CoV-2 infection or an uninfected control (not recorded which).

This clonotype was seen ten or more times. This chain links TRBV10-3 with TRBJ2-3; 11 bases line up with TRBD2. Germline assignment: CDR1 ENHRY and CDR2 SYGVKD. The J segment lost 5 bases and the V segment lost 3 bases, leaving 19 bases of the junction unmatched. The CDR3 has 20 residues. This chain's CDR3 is CAISDIDSGRATANRDTQYF. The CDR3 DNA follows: TGTGCCATCAGTGATATCGATAGCGGGAGGGCCACAGCGAACCGAGATACGCAGTATTTT.

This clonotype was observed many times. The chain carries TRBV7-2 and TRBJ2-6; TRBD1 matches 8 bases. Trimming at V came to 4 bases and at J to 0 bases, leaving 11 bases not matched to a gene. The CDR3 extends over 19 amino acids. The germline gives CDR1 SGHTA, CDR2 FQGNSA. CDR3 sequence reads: CASSWATGTGLSGANVLTF. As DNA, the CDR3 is TGTGCCAGCAGCTGGGCGACCGGGACAGGTCTCTCTGGGGCCAACGTCCTGACTTTC.

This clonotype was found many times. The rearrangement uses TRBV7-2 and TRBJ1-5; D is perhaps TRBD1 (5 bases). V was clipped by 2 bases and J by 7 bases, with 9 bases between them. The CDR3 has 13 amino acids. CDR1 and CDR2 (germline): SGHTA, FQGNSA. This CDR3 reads CASSLSQGQPQHF. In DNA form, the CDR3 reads TGTGCCAGCAGCTTAAGTCAGGGCCAGCCCCAGCATTTT.

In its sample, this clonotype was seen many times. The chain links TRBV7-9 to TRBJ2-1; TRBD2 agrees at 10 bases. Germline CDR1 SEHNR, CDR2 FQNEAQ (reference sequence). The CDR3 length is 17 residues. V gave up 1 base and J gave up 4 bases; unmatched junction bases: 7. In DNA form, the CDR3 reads TGTGCCAGCAGCTTAGGGGCTAGCGGGAGACTTTACAATGAGCAGTTCTTC. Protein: CASSLGASGRLYNEQFF.

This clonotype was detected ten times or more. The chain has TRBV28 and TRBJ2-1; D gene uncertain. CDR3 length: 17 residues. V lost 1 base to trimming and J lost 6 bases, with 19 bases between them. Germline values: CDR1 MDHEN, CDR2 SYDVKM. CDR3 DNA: TGTGCCAGCAGTTTATTTAAACTTAGTACCCCAGGCAATGAGCAGTTCTTC. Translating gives CASSLFKLSTPGNEQFF.

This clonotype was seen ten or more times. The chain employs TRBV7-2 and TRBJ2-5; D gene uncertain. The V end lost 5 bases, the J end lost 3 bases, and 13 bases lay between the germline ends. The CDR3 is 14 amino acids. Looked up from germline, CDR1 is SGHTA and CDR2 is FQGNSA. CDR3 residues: CASSPPGLKETQYF. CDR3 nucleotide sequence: TGTGCCAGCAGCCCTCCCGGCCTCAAAGAGACCCAGTACTTC.

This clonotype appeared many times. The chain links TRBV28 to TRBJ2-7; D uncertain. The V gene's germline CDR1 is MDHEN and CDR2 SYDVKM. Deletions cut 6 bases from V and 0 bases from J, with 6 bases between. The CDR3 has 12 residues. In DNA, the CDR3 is TGTGCCAGCAGGTCCCACTCCTACGAGCAGTACTTC. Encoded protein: CASRSHSYEQYF.

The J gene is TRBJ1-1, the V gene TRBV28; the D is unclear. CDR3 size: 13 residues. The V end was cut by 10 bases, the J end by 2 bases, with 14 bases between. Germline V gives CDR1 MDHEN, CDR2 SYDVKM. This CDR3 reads CAISTGRNTEAFF. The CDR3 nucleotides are TGTGCCATCTCGACGGGGAGAAACACTGAAGCTTTCTTT.

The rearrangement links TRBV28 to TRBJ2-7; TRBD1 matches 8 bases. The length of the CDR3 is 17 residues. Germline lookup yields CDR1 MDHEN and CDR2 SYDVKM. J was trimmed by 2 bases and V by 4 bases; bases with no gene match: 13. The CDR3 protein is CASSSLARGQEAYEQYF. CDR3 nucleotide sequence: TGTGCCAGCAGTTCCCTCGCCAGGGGACAGGAGGCCTACGAGCAGTACTTC.

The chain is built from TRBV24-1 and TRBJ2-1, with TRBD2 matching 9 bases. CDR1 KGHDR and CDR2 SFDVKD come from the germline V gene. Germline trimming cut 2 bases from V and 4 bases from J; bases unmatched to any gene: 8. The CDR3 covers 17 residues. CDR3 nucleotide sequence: TGTGCCACCAGTGATTCTTCTCGCGGGAGGGCGTACAATGAGCAGTTCTTC. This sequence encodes CATSDSSRGRAYNEQFF.

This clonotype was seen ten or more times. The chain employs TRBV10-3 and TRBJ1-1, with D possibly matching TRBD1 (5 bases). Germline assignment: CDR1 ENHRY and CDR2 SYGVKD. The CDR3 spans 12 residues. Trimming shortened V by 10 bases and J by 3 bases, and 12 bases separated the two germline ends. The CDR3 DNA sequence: TGTGCCACCAGACAGATGGACACTGAAGCTTTCTTT. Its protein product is CATRQMDTEAFF.

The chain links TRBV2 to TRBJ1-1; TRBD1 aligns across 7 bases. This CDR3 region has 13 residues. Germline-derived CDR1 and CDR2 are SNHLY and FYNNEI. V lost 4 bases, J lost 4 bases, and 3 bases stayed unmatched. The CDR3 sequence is CASSVPGGTEAFF. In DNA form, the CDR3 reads TGTGCCAGCAGTGTGCCAGGGGGCACTGAAGCTTTCTTT.

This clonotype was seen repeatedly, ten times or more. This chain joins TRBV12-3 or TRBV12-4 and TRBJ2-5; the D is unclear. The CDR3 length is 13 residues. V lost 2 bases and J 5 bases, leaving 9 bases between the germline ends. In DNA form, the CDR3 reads TGTGCCAGCAGTTTATTTGTGGTGGAGACCCAGTACTTC. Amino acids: CASSLFVVETQYF.